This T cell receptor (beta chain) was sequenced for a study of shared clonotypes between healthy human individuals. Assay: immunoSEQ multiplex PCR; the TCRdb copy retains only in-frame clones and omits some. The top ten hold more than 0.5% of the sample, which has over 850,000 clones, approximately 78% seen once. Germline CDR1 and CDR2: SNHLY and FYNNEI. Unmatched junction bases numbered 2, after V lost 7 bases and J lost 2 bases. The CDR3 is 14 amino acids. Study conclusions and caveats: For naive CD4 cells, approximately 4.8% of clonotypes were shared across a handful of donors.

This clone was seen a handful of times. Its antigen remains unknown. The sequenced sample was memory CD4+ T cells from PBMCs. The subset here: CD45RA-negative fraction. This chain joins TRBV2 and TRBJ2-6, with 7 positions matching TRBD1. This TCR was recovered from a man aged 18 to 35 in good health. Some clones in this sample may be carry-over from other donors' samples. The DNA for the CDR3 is TGTGCCAGCACTACAGGGGCTGGGGCCAACGTCCTGACTTTC. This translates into CASTTGAGANVLTF.